This T cell receptor (beta chain) was retrieved from a study of blood T cell repertoires in COVID-19. As for the study in general: Acute and convalescent COVID-19 samples came from the United States, Italy and Spain. Nucleic acid was either cDNA or gDNA, and it came from T cells, B-cell-depleted T cells, or PBMCs.

As processed by the authors: Estimated nucleated cell counts came from reference gene primer amplification. Clones were sequenced by immunoSEQ multiplex PCR, and TCRdb holds only the in-frame ones, with some missing. V, J and clone size reflect that table, while D and trimming were determined from the DNA. The data show roughly 100,000 clones, around 83% seen once. Germline CDR1 reads SQVTM; CDR2 reads ANQGSEA. The ends were cut back, 8 bases at V and 3 bases at J, with 10 bases in the middle. This CDR3 region has 11 residues. The V call is TRBV29-1, the J call TRBJ1-1; tentatively, D is TRBD1 (6 bases). The material sequenced was peripheral blood. The clonotype comes from a man in his 70s with active or convalescent COVID-19. The CDR3 nucleotides are TGCAGCTTCTGGACAGACACTGAAGCTTTCTTT. It yields the protein CSFWTDTEAFF.